The next 2 T cell receptor beta chains were all read from a single sample in a study of identical twins. TCRdb used MiXCR to reprocess the 5' RACE reads, holding one entry per CDR3 protein. The sample consists of 1.5 million to 2 million distinct CDR3 sequences, around a third of them appearing once. The sequenced sample was cord blood. These TCRs come from a newborn girl in good health.

This rearrangement joins TRBV7-2 to TRBJ2-3, with D tentatively TRBD1 (5 bases). The germline gives CDR1 SGHTA, CDR2 FQGNSA. The CDR3 is 15 residues long. The V and J ends lost 5 bases and 4 bases respectively, with 16 bases between them. The CDR3 loop reads CASSLYSSRADTQYF. CDR3 DNA: TGTGCCAGCAGCCTATATAGCTCCAGGGCAGATACGCAGTATTTT.

This clonotype was observed a handful of times. The rearrangement uses TRBV20-1 and TRBJ1-5; perhaps TRBD1 as D (5 bases). From germline, CDR1 is DFQATT and CDR2 SNEGSKA (reference sequence). V lost 3 bases and J lost 5, with 14 bases in between. The CDR3 length is 14 residues. The CDR3 DNA sequence: TGCAGTGCTAGGAGGCAGGGTGTCGATCAGCCCCAGCATTTT. Amino acids: CSARRQGVDQPQHF.